The 23 T cell receptor beta chains presented below share a single source sample, sequenced in a study of T cell repertoires in cytomegalovirus infection. These receptors' antigens are unknown. TCRdb analysed the reads with MiXCR anew, one entry per CDR3 protein. The top ten clones hold roughly 17% of a sample with about half a million distinct CDR3 sequences, around a third of them seen once. The sequencing here drew on cultured PBMCs, taken from culture after CMV antigen stimulation. These receptors came from a human donor in good health (CMV status not recorded). Some clones in this sample may be carry-over from other donors' samples.

Worth noting for this clonotype: A read error may account for a junction end that differs from germline. The genes are TRBV7-3 and TRBJ2-1; D uncertain. The CDR3 covers 12 residues. CDR1 is SGHTA and CDR2 is FQGTGA in the germline V gene. The CDR3 nucleotides read TGTGCCACCAGCAGAGGAACGCTTGAGCAGTTCTTC. It translates to CATSRGTLEQFF.

This clonotype showed up just a few times. The chain uses TRBV4-3 and TRBJ1-3; possible D gene TRBD1, 5 bases. This CDR3 has 18 amino acids. Trimming removed 0 bases from V and 2 bases from J, with 17 bases in between. CDR1 and CDR2 (germline): LGHNA, YSLEER. The CDR3 loop reads CASSQDLLAGGAGNTIYF. CDR3 in DNA: TGCGCCAGCAGCCAAGATTTGTTGGCAGGAGGGGCTGGAAACACCATATATTTT.

The rearrangement joins TRBV11-2 to TRBJ2-1; D may correspond to TRBD1 or TRBD2 (5 bases each). Trimming took off 5 bases at V and 5 bases at J, with 16 bases between the two ends. This CDR3 has 15 residues. Germline V CDR1 and CDR2: SGHAT, FQNNGV. For the CDR3, the DNA is TGTGCCAGCAGCGCCAGGGAAGACGGGAACAATGAGCAGTTCTTC. As protein: CASSAREDGNNEQFF.

This chain links TRBV7-2 with TRBJ2-5; weak D call: TRBD1 (6 bases). This CDR3 contains 13 residues. In germline, CDR1 is SGHTA, CDR2 FQGNSA. Trimming shortened V by 3 bases and J by 5 bases, and 10 bases separated the two germline ends. This CDR3 reads CASSFAGAETQYF. CDR3 nucleotide sequence: TGTGCCAGCAGCTTCGCAGGGGCGGAGACCCAGTACTTC.

The sample holds a few counts of this clonotype. The V and J genes are TRBV28 and TRBJ2-3; no definite D call. The germline CDR1 and CDR2 sequences are MDHEN and SYDVKM. This CDR3 is 14 amino acids long. The V gene lost 8 bases and the J gene lost 5 bases, with 17 bases spanning the gap. The CDR3 region is CASRDPPRVDTQYF. CDR3 coding DNA: TGTGCCAGCCGTGACCCCCCCCGTGTAGATACGCAGTATTTT. Full variable domain (remainder filled in from reference TRBV28 and TRBJ2-3): DVKVTQSSRYLVKRTGEKVFLECVQDMDHENMFWYRQDPGLGLRLIYFSYDVKMKEKGDIPEGYSVSREKKERFSLILESASTNQTSMYLCASRDPPRVDTQYFGPGTRLTVL.

This clonotype has a handful of counts. V usage is TRBV6-1 and J usage is TRBJ2-7; D could derive from TRBD1 or TRBD2 (5 bases each). V was clipped by 5 bases and J by 6 bases, with 17 bases between them. The CDR3 consists of 14 residues. Looked up from germline, CDR1 is MNHNS and CDR2 is SASEGT. In DNA, the CDR3 is TGTGCCAGCAGTCAAGACTTGAGGGGTGGCGAGCAGTACGTC. It codes for CASSQDLRGGEQYV.

The chain employs TRBV10-3 and TRBJ2-1, with D perhaps matching TRBD2 (6 bases). Germline loops: CDR1 ENHRY, CDR2 SYGVKD. V shed 8 bases and J shed 6 bases, with 23 bases lying between them. This CDR3 is built from 16 residues. DNA of the CDR3: TGTGCCATCGGGAGGTCTAGCATTGCCCTTGGCAATGAGCAGTTCTTC. Translation gives CAIGRSSIALGNEQFF.

This clonotype came up a few times. Germline and junction disagree at one end, which may indicate a read error. V usage is TRBV28 and J usage is TRBJ1-1; TRBD1 might be the D (6 bases). Per the germline V gene, CDR1 is MDHEN and CDR2 is SYDVKM. The CDR3 has 15 residues. The DNA of the CDR3 is TGTGCCAGCAGTTTATGGGGAACAGGGAACGCTGAAGCTTTCTTT. Protein: CASSLWGTGNAEAFF.

This clonotype has more than one count but fewer than ten. The CDR3 sequence is CASSQTGTGHSGANVLTF. In nucleotides, the CDR3 is TGCGCCAGCAGCCAAACCGGGACAGGCCACTCTGGGGCCAACGTCCTGACTTTC. The rearrangement joins TRBV4-3 to TRBJ2-6; 8 bases line up with TRBD1. The germline CDR1 and CDR2 sequences are LGHNA and YSLEER. CDR3 length: 18 amino acids. Trimming cost V 2 bases and J 0 bases; bases outside gene matches: 6.

This rearrangement joins TRBV29-1 to TRBJ2-3; D is possibly TRBD2 (6 bases). V was trimmed by 3 bases and J by 5 bases, leaving 18 bases between them. Germline V gene data show CDR1 as SQVTM and CDR2 as ANQGSEA. The CDR3 loop spans 15 amino acids. The CDR3 is CSVDGWRGPQDTQYF. The CDR3 DNA sequence: TGCAGCGTTGATGGTTGGAGGGGACCCCAAGATACGCAGTATTTT.

This chain links TRBV4-3 with TRBJ2-2, with 9 bases aligning to TRBD2. Trimming took 0 bases from V and 1 from J; bases not matched to a gene: 6. There are 18 residues in the CDR3. In germline, CDR1 is LGHNA, CDR2 YSLEER. The CDR3 loop reads CASSQEGGGAVNTGELFF. As DNA, the CDR3 is TGCGCCAGCAGCCAAGAAGGCGGGGGGGCCGTGAACACCGGGGAGCTGTTTTTT.

This clonotype has only a few counts. This chain uses TRBV20-1 with TRBJ1-4; D ambiguous. The CDR3 sequence is 14 residues long. Trimming left V 6 bases short and J 0 bases short, with 11 bases between. Germline V gene sequence: CDR1 DFQATT, CDR2 SNEGSKA (reference sequence). The DNA for the CDR3 is TGCAGTGCCTCAATGGCAGCAACTAATGAAAAACTGTTTTTT. This sequence encodes CSASMAATNEKLFF.

V and J are TRBV6-2 or TRBV6-3 and TRBJ2-7, with D tentatively TRBD2 (7 bases). V was clipped by 6 bases and J by 4 bases, with 19 bases between them. The germline CDR1 and CDR2 sequences are MNHEY and SVGEGT. This CDR3 spans 15 amino acids. Here the CDR3 DNA reads TGTGCCAGCAGCCCGTCAGGCGGGGGCTTGTACGAGCAGTACTTC. It yields the protein CASSPSGGGLYEQYF.

The CDR3 reads CASRRGLFGDEQFF. The CDR3 bases are TGTGCCAGCAGGCGGGGGCTCTTCGGGGATGAGCAGTTCTTC. The chain recombines TRBV12-3 or TRBV12-4 with TRBJ2-1; D may be TRBD2 (7 bases). This CDR3 has 14 residues. Trimming removed 6 bases at V and 8 bases at J, with 17 bases between.

Written as DNA, the CDR3 is TGTGCCAGCAGCTTACTCGTCGACTACGAGCAGTACTTC. Translation: CASSLLVDYEQYF. The gene calls are TRBV7-6 and TRBJ2-7; no clear D gene. The length of the CDR3 is 13 residues. Trimming took 2 bases from V and 3 from J, leaving 8 bases between them. Germline V gene sequence: CDR1 SGHVS, CDR2 FNYEAQ.

Only a few counts were recorded for this clonotype. The gene calls are TRBV27 and TRBJ2-7, with TRBD2 identical over 15 bases. V lost 7 bases, J lost 5 bases, and 3 bases stayed unmatched. Germline CDR1 reads MNHEY; CDR2 reads SMNVEV (reference sequence). This CDR3 has 14 amino acids. Written as DNA, the CDR3 is TGTGCCAGCATGGGACTAGCGGGAGGCGACGAGCAGTACTTC. Translation gives CASMGLAGGDEQYF.

CDR3 residues: CSANSGEKPYNEQFF. As DNA, the CDR3 is TGCAGTGCTAATAGCGGGGAGAAGCCCTACAATGAGCAGTTCTTC. The rearrangement links TRBV20-1 to TRBJ2-1, with TRBD2 matching over 8 bases. Germline V gene data show CDR1 as DFQATT and CDR2 as SNEGSKA (reference sequence). Trimming at V came to 4 bases and at J to 2 bases, leaving 7 bases not matched to a gene. The CDR3 has 15 amino acids.

The CDR3 DNA reads TGTGCCAGCAGCCAAGATCGGATTTACGGCGGGAGTGCTAGCACAGATACGCAGTATTTT. Residues: CASSQDRIYGGSASTDTQYF. The V call is TRBV4-2, the J call TRBJ2-3, with 7 bases aligning to TRBD2. Per germline, CDR1 LGHNA and CDR2 YNFKEQ. The CDR3 is 20 amino acids. The V and J ends lost 0 bases and 0 bases, in that order; junction bases with no gene match: 15.

This rearrangement joins TRBV4-1 to TRBJ2-1; 10 nucleotides match TRBD2. The V and J ends lost 1 base and 3 bases, in that order; junction bases with no gene match: 6. The CDR3 covers 17 residues. Germline V gives CDR1 MGHRA, CDR2 YSYEKL. The CDR3 coding sequence is TGCGCCAGCAGCCAAGGATCTAGCGGGAGAAACTACAATGAGCAGTTCTTC. Protein sequence: CASSQGSSGRNYNEQFF.

This chain connects TRBV20-1 to TRBJ2-5; D may be TRBD2 (5 bases). The germline CDR1 and CDR2 sequences are DFQATT and SNEGSKA (reference sequence). Trimming left V 4 bases short and J 2 bases short, with 14 bases between. The CDR3 is made up of 14 amino acids. CDR3 loop: CSAIERAGQETQYF. In DNA, the CDR3 is TGCAGTGCTATAGAGAGGGCAGGTCAAGAGACCCAGTACTTC.

CDR3 protein: CASSYDGTSTYNEQFF. In DNA form, the CDR3 reads TGTGCCAGCAGTTACGATGGGACTAGTACCTACAATGAGCAGTTCTTC. V usage is TRBV6-5 and J usage is TRBJ2-1; 8 bases agree with TRBD2. The V gene's germline CDR1 is MNHEY and CDR2 SVGAGI. The CDR3 spans 16 residues. V was pared by 2 bases and J by 2 bases, with 5 bases of the junction left unmatched.

The CDR3 is CASSLSPKGLAGDFEQFF. The CDR3 DNA follows: TGTGCCAGCAGCTTATCACCTAAGGGACTAGCGGGAGATTTTGAGCAGTTCTTC. This chain joins TRBV7-2 and TRBJ2-1, with 14 bases fitting TRBD2. J lost 9 bases, V lost 2 bases, and 12 bases had no gene match. CDR3 length: 18 amino acids. Germline-derived CDR1 and CDR2 are SGHTA and FQGNSA.

The V call is TRBV7-2, the J call TRBJ2-1; 13 bases fit TRBD2. V trimming: 5 bases; J trimming: 10 bases; junction bases outside the gene matches: 8. The CDR3 sequence is 15 residues long. Germline V gene sequence: CDR1 SGHTA, CDR2 FQGNSA. DNA of the CDR3: TGTGCCAGCAGCCCAGGACTAGCGGGAGCGAAAGAGCAGTTCTTC. It is translated as CASSPGLAGAKEQFF.